This TCR beta chain was captured in a study of blood T cell repertoires in COVID-19. For the study at large: Sites across the United States, Italy and Spain contributed samples from acute and convalescent COVID-19. From T cells, B-cell-depleted T cells, or PBMCs came the material, which was cDNA or gDNA.

In the study's own analysis: Quantification of nucleated cells was approximated via reference gene primer amplification. Clones were read by immunoSEQ multiplex PCR, and TCRdb kept only the in-frame ones, dropping some. D and trimming were read from the DNA, whereas the V and J calls and clone size are those reported in that table. This sample has 30,000 to 40,000 clones; about four fifths occur once, and the top ten carry around 20%. The sequencing sample was made of peripheral blood. This TCR was recovered from a man aged 65 to 79 with acute or convalescent COVID-19.

CDR3 in DNA: TGTGCCAGCAGCCAGACCCAAGCGGTCGCGATAGCTTTCTTT. Protein: CASSQTQAVAIAFF. The J gene is TRBJ1-1, the V gene TRBV28, with no clear D. Trimming left V 6 bases short and J 10 bases short, with 21 bases between. This CDR3 comprises 14 residues. CDR1 is MDHEN and CDR2 is SYDVKM in the germline V gene.